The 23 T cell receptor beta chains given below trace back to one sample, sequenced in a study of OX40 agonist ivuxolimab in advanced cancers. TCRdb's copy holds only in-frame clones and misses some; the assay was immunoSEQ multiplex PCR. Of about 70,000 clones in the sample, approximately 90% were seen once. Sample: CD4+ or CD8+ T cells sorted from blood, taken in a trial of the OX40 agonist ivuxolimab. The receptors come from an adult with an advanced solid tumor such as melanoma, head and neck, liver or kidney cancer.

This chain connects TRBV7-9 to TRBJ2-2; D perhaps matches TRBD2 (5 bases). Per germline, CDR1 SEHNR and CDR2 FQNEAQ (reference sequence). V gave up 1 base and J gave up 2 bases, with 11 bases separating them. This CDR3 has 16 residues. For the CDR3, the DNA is TGTGCCAGCAGCTTAGAACCAGACTATAACACCGGGGAGCTGTTTTTT. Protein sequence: CASSLEPDYNTGELFF. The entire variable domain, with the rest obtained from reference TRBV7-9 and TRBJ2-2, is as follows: DTGVSQNPRHKITKRGQNVTFRCDPISEHNRLYWYRQTLGQGPEFLTYFQNEAQLEKSRLLSDRFSAERPKGSFSTLEIQRTEQGDSAMYLCASSLEPDYNTGELFFGEGSRLTVL.

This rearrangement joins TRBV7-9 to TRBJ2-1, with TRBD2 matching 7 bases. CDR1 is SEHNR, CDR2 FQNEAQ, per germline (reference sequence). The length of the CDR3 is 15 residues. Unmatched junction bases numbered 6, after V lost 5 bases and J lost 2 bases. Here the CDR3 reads CASSPPAGAYNEQFF. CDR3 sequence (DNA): TGTGCCAGCAGCCCCCCCGCGGGGGCCTACAATGAGCAGTTCTTC.

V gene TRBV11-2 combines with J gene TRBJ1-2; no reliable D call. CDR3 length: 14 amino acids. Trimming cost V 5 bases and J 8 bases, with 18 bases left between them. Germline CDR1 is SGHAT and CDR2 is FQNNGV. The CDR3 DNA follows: TGTGCCAGCAGCACCGGTGGTGAGGGAAGCGGCTACACCTTC. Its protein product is CASSTGGEGSGYTF.

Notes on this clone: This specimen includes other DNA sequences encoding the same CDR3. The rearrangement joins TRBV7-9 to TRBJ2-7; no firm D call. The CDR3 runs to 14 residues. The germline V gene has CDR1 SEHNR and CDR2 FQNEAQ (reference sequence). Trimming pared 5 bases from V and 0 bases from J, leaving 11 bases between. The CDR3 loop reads CASSLDGYSYEQYF. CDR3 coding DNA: TGTGCCAGCAGCCTGGACGGCTACTCCTACGAGCAGTACTTC.

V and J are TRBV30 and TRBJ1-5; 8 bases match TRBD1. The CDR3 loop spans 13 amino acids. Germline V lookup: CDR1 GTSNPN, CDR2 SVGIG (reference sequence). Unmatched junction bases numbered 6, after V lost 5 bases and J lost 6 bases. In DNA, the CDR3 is TGTGCCTGGGAGGACAGGGACGGTCAGCCCCAGCATTTT. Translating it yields CAWEDRDGQPQHF.

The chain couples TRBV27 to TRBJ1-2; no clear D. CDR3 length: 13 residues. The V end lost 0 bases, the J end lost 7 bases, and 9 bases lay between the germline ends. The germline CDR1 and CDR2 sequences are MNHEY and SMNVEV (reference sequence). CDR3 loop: CASSLSGRFGYTF. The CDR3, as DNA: TGTGCCAGCAGTTTATCCGGCAGATTTGGCTACACCTTC.

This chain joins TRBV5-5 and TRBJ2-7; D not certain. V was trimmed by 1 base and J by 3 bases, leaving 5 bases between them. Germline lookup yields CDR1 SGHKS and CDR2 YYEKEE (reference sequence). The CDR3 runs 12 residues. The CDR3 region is CASSLTVYEQYF. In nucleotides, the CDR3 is TGTGCCAGCAGCTTGACGGTCTACGAGCAGTACTTC.

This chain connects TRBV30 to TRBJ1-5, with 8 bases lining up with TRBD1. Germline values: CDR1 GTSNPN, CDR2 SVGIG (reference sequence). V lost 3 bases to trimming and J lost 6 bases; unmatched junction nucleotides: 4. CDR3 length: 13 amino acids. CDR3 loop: CAWSGTGGQPQHF. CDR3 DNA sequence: TGTGCCTGGAGCGGGACAGGCGGTCAGCCCCAGCATTTT.

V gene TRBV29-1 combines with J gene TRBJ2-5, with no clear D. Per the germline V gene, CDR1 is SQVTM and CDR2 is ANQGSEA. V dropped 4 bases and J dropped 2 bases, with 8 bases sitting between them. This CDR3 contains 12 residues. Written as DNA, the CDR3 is TGCAGCGTTGTCGGCTTTCAAGAGACCCAGTACTTC. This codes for CSVVGFQETQYF.

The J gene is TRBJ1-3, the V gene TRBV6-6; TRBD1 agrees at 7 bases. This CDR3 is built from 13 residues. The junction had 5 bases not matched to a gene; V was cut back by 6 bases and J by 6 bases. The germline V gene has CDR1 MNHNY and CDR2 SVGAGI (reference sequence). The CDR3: CASSRTGSNTIYF. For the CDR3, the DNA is TGTGCCAGCAGCCGGACAGGCTCAAACACCATATATTTT.

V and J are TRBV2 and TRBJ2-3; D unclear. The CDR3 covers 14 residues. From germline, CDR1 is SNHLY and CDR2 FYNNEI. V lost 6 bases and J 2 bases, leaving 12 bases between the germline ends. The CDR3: CASSRRLYTDTQYF. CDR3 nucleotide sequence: TGTGCCAGCAGCCGCCGACTCTACACAGATACGCAGTATTTT.

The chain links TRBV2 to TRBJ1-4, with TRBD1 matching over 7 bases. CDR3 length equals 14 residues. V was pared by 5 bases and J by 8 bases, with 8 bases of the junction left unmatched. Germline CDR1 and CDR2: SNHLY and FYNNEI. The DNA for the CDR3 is TGTGCCAGCAGTACCGACAGGGCGGGCGAAAAACTGTTTTTT. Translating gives CASSTDRAGEKLFF.

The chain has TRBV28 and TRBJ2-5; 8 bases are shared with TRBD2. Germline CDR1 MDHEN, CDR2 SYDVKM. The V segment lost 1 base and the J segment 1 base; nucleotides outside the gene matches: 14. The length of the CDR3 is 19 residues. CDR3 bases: TGTGCCAGCAGTTTATTTGGACTCGGGCGGGGGGCCTTCCAAGAGACCCAGTACTTC. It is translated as CASSLFGLGRGAFQETQYF.

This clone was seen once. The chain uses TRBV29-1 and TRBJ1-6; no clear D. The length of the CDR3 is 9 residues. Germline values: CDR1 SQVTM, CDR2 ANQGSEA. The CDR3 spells CNRNSPLHF. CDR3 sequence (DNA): TGCAATAGGAATTCACCCCTCCACTTT.

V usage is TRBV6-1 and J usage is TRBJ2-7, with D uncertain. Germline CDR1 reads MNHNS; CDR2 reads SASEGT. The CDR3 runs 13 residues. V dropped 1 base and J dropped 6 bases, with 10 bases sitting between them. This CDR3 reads CASSEVGMGEQYF. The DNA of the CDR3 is TGTGCCAGCAGTGAAGTGGGCATGGGCGAGCAGTACTTC.

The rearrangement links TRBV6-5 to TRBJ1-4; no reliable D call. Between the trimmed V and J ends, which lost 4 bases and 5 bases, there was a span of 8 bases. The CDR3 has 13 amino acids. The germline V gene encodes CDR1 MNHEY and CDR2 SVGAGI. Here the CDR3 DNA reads TGTGCCAGCAGTTTGCCAGGCAATGAAAAACTGTTTTTT. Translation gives CASSLPGNEKLFF.

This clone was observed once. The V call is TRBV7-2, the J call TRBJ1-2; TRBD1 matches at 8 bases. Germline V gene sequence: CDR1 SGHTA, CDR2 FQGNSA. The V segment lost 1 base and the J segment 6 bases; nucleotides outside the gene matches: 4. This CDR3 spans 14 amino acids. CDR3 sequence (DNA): TGTGCCAGCAGCTTAGGGACAGGGAGGGATGGCTACACCTTC. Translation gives CASSLGTGRDGYTF.

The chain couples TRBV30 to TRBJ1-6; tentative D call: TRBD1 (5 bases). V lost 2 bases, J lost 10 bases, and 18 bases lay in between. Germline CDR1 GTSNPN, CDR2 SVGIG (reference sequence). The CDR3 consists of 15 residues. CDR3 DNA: TGTGCCTGGAGTAGTGATGTGCGGGACGGCTCACCCCTCCACTTT. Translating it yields CAWSSDVRDGSPLHF.

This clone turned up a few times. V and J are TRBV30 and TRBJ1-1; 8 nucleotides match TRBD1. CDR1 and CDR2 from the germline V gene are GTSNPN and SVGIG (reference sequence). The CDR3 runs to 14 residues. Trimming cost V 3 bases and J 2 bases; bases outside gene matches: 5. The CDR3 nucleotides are TGTGCCTGGAGGAGGACAGGGAGAAACACTGAAGCTTTCTTT. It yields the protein CAWRRTGRNTEAFF.

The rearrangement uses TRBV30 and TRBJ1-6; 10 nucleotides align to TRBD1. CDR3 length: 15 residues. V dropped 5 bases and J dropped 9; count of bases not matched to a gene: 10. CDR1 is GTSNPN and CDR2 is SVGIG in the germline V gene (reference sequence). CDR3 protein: CAWDQGQGYGSPLHF. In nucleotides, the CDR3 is TGTGCCTGGGATCAGGGACAGGGGTATGGTTCACCCCTCCACTTT.

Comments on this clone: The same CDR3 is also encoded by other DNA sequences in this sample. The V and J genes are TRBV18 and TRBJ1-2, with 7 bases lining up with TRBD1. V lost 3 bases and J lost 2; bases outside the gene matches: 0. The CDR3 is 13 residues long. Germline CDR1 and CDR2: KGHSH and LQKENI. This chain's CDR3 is CASSPGQNYGYTF. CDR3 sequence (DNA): TGTGCCAGCTCACCGGGACAGAACTATGGCTACACCTTC.

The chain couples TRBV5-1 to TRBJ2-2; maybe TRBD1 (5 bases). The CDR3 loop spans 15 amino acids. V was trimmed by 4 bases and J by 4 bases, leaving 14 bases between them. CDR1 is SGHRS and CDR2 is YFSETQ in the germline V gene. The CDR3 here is CASSLPQETTGELFF. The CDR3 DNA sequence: TGCGCCAGCAGCCTGCCACAGGAGACCACCGGGGAGCTGTTTTTT.

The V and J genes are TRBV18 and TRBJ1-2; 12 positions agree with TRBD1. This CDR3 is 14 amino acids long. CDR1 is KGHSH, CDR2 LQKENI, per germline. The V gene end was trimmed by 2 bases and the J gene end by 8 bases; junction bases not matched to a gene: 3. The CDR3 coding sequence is TGTGCCAGCTCACCATGGGACAGGGGGCTCGGCTACACCTTC. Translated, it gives CASSPWDRGLGYTF.